Listed here is a single T cell receptor (beta chain). Measured with immunoSEQ multiplex PCR; TCRdb has only the in-frame clones, and not every one. The sample includes 150,000 or so clones, over 70% of them seen just once. The source of the sample is a study of blood T cell repertoires in COVID-19. This CDR3 is built from 15 residues. Germline assignment: CDR1 LNHDA and CDR2 SQIVND (reference sequence). The germline V and J ends were trimmed by 5 bases and 2 bases, with 16 bases remaining between them. Self-reported history from a screening survey and questionnaire set each donor's cohort. This rearrangement joins TRBV19 to TRBJ2-7; D remains ambiguous. This receptor was taken from a woman aged 35 to 49 with acute COVID-19. Source material: PBMCs or T cells enriched from blood (not recorded which). DNA for the CDR3: TGTGCCAGTAGTCGCTCTTTCGACTCCACCTACGAGCAGTACTTC. It yields the protein CASSRSFDSTYEQYF.